Below are 20 T cell receptor beta chains sequenced from a single sample in a study of blood T cells in healthy people across ages. Combining a sample-barcoded 5' primer with a J-beta primer mix, a second PCR ran for roughly 6 to 12 cycles. MiXCR, applied by TCRdb to the 5' RACE reads, yields one record per CDR3 protein. The sample includes hundreds of thousands of distinct CDR3 sequences, around 43% of them seen just once. Material for sequencing was blood. The receptors were sampled from a man aged 80 or over in good health.

CDR3 nucleotides: TGTGCCAGCAGTTACGGACTAGCGGGAGTTTCTCCGTACTTC. Its translation: CASSYGLAGVSPYF. The chain uses TRBV6-2 or TRBV6-3 and TRBJ2-5; TRBD2 matches at 13 bases. Germline assignment: CDR1 MNHEY and CDR2 SVGEGT. Trimming removed 2 bases from V and 13 bases from J; junction bases left unmatched: 7. The CDR3 spans 14 residues.

V is TRBV7-2 and J is TRBJ2-3, with 16 bases fitting TRBD2. The CDR3 totals 18 residues. The germline V gene encodes CDR1 SGHTA and CDR2 FQGNSA. Trimming cost V 5 bases and J 11 bases; bases outside gene matches: 16. This chain's CDR3 is CASSTHPGTSGRAARQYF. The CDR3 coding sequence is TGTGCCAGCAGCACGCACCCCGGGACTAGCGGGAGGGCCGCTAGGCAGTATTTT.

A few counts support this clonotype. This may be a read error, as it is one base from a much larger clone. The CDR3 DNA is TGCAGGACAGGGGGCAATGAGCAGTTCTTC. Encoded protein: CRTGGNEQFF. This rearrangement joins TRBV20-1 to TRBJ2-1; 9 bases match TRBD1. The CDR3 has 10 amino acids. Germline V lookup: CDR1 DFQATT, CDR2 SNEGSKA (reference sequence).

CDR3 region: CSARGLSGAGGNNSPLHF. In DNA, the CDR3 is TGCAGTGCTAGGGGCCTATCCGGGGCCGGGGGGAATAATTCACCCCTCCACTTT. This chain joins TRBV20-1 and TRBJ1-6; maybe TRBD1 (5 bases). This CDR3 contains 18 residues. V was clipped by 3 bases and J by 5 bases, with 23 bases between them. Germline CDR1 DFQATT, CDR2 SNEGSKA (reference sequence).

This clonotype was detected ten times or more. V usage is TRBV6-1 and J usage is TRBJ2-7, with a tentative D call TRBD2 (11 bases). This CDR3 has 17 amino acids. The V end was cut by 6 bases, the J end by 3 bases, with 24 bases between. Germline V lookup: CDR1 MNHNS, CDR2 SASEGT. In nucleotides, the CDR3 is TGTGCCAGCAGCCGGGACAGGGGACTAGCGGCGATCTACGAGCAGTACTTC. It encodes CASSRDRGLAAIYEQYF.

This clonotype turned up a few times. This rearrangement joins TRBV7-9 to TRBJ2-5; D is unclear. CDR1 is SEHNR and CDR2 is FQNEAQ in the germline V gene (reference sequence). Trimming removed 4 bases at V and 1 base at J, with 13 bases between. The CDR3 is 15 residues long. CDR3 in amino acids: CASSSGRKLQETQYF. The CDR3 coding sequence is TGTGCCAGCAGCTCAGGTCGTAAGCTCCAAGAGACCCAGTACTTC.

For this clonotype: This clone may be a read error of a much larger clone one base away. This chain uses TRBV7-2 with TRBJ2-7, with D possibly matching TRBD1 (6 bases). This CDR3 region has 14 residues. Germline loops: CDR1 SGHTA, CDR2 FQGNSA. Trimming took off 5 bases at V and 3 bases at J, with 14 bases between the two ends. The CDR3 nucleotides are TGTGCCAGCAGCGCCTATACAGGGAACTACGAGCAGTACTTC. Translating gives CASSAYTGNYEQYF.

This chain connects TRBV12-3 or TRBV12-4 to TRBJ2-1; TRBD2 agrees at 9 bases. V shed 2 bases and J 9 bases; nucleotides not matched to a gene: 8. The CDR3 covers 15 residues. CDR3: CASSLRSSGEGEQFF. The CDR3 DNA reads TGTGCCAGCAGTTTAAGATCTAGCGGGGAGGGTGAGCAGTTCTTC.

This clonotype has at least ten counts. This sequence joins TRBV6-5 and TRBJ2-5; TRBD1 is a possible D gene (5 bases). Trimming took off 6 bases at V and 7 bases at J, with 15 bases between the two ends. Germline V CDR1 and CDR2: MNHEY, SVGAGI. There are 13 residues in the CDR3. CDR3 sequence reads: CASRPQGQRTQYF. CDR3 coding DNA: TGTGCCAGCAGGCCCCAGGGTCAGCGGACCCAGTACTTC.

The chain employs TRBV6-5 and TRBJ2-7, with a weak D call TRBD1 (6 bases). The CDR3 runs to 15 residues. Trimming pared 6 bases from V and 5 bases from J, leaving 20 bases between. Germline V lookup: CDR1 MNHEY, CDR2 SVGAGI. CDR3 coding DNA: TGTGCCAGCAGCGCCCCAAACAGGGTTTACGACGAGCAGTACTTC. Translated: CASSAPNRVYDEQYF.

This chain links TRBV9 with TRBJ1-4; a possible D gene is TRBD1 (5 bases). This CDR3 region has 17 residues. Germline V CDR1 and CDR2: SGDLS, YYNGEE. V was cut by 0 bases and J by 0 bases, with 12 bases left in between. This CDR3 is CASSVAQGRATNEKLFF. CDR3 coding DNA: TGTGCCAGCAGCGTAGCGCAGGGTAGAGCAACTAATGAAAAACTGTTTTTT.

CDR3 in DNA: TGTGCCAGCAGCCAGCCGGGACAACCCTACAATGAGCAGTTCTTC. This gives the protein CASSQPGQPYNEQFF. This chain uses TRBV4-2 with TRBJ2-1; D is perhaps TRBD1 (6 bases). The CDR3 length is 15 residues. The ends were cut back, 3 bases at V and 2 bases at J, with 11 bases in the middle. Germline V gene lookup returns CDR1 LGHNA and CDR2 YNFKEQ.

This clonotype was seen ten or more times. The chain couples TRBV7-9 to TRBJ1-1; D ambiguous. The V end was cut by 6 bases, the J end by 5 bases, with 10 bases between. CDR1 and CDR2 (germline): SEHNR, FQNEAQ (reference sequence). This CDR3 is built from 12 residues. CDR3 region: CASRLMTTEAFF. The DNA of the CDR3 is TGTGCCAGCAGACTCATGACTACTGAAGCTTTCTTT.

There are a few counts of this clonotype. This chain joins TRBV2 and TRBJ2-4, with TRBD2 matching over 8 bases. The J call may be wrong; the DNA end is better matched by TRBJ2-5. Germline V gives CDR1 SNHLY, CDR2 FYNNEI. The CDR3 has 16 residues. CDR3 region: CASSHRRAGAAETQYF. The CDR3 bases are TGTGCCAGCAGCCATCGCCGAGCGGGAGCGGCAGAGACCCAGTACTTC.

This sequence joins TRBV21-1 and TRBJ2-5; TRBD1 reflects the table's D call only, with no check against the DNA. TRBV21-1 is flagged as a pseudogene. The CDR3 runs 14 residues. The chain's CDR3 is CASSEGQGKGTQYF. The CDR3 coding sequence is TGTGCCAGCAGCGAGGGACAGGGTAAGGGGACCCAGTACTTC.

This clonotype was seen ten or more times. The chain is built from TRBV7-2 and TRBJ2-7; D is unresolved. The V gene lost 1 base and the J gene lost 2 bases, with 12 bases spanning the gap. The length of the CDR3 is 15 residues. Germline assignment: CDR1 SGHTA and CDR2 FQGNSA. The CDR3 spells CASSLGWNIPYEQYF. The CDR3 region has the DNA TGTGCCAGCAGCTTAGGTTGGAATATACCCTACGAGCAGTACTTC.

The chain has TRBV28 and TRBJ2-7; D gene uncertain. There are 14 residues in the CDR3. V was trimmed by 7 bases and J by 9 bases, leaving 22 bases between them. CDR1 and CDR2 (germline): MDHEN, SYDVKM. CDR3 DNA: TGTGCCAGCACCGTGGTGACCACGCATCGGGTGCAGTACTTC. This translates into CASTVVTTHRVQYF. Based on the CDR3 plus reference TRBV28 and TRBJ2-7, the full variable domain is DVKVTQSSRYLVKRTGEKVFLECVQDMDHENMFWYRQDPGLGLRLIYFSYDVKMKEKGDIPEGYSVSREKKERFSLILESASTNQTSMYLCASTVVTTHRVQYFGPGTRLTVT.

V gene TRBV29-1 combines with J gene TRBJ1-2; 7 positions match TRBD1. CDR3 length: 12 residues. V dropped 7 bases and J dropped 7; count of bases not matched to a gene: 9. The germline gives CDR1 SQVTM, CDR2 ANQGSEA. CDR3 region: CSAVTGTRGYTF. Written as DNA, the CDR3 is TGCAGCGCTGTGACAGGGACCCGTGGCTACACCTTC.

The rearrangement joins TRBV20-1 to TRBJ2-1, with D possibly TRBD2 on 5 matching bases. The CDR3 is made up of 17 amino acids. Trimming removed 1 base from V and 1 base from J, with 17 bases in between. Germline V gene sequence: CDR1 DFQATT, CDR2 SNEGSKA (reference sequence). CDR3 nucleotides: TGCAGTGCTAGAGTTTCAGAGCCAAGAGGGTCCTACAATGAGCAGTTCTTC. Translation gives CSARVSEPRGSYNEQFF.

The chain uses TRBV28 and TRBJ2-3; 7 bases are a match to TRBD2. Trimming removed 7 bases from V and 4 bases from J; junction bases left unmatched: 8. CDR3 length equals 14 residues. The germline V gene encodes CDR1 MDHEN and CDR2 SYDVKM. CDR3 sequence: CASTAGGGSDTQYF. CDR3 nucleotides: TGTGCCAGCACCGCCGGCGGGGGATCAGATACGCAGTATTTT.